This T cell receptor beta chain came from a study of blood T cell repertoires in COVID-19. About the study: In each case, the material was cDNA or gDNA derived from T cells, B-cell-depleted T cells, or PBMCs.

With 3 bases removed from V and 9 bases from J, the gap between germline ends came to 12 bases. This CDR3 is built from 14 residues. From germline, CDR1 is MNHEY and CDR2 SMNVEV (reference sequence). TCRdb's table, derived via immunoSEQ multiplex PCR, lists solely in-frame clones and lacks some. Found here are approximately 260,000 clones, about nine tenths of them singletons; the top ten hold 3.7%. The V call is TRBV27, the J call TRBJ1-6; possible D gene TRBD1, 6 bases. The receptor comes from a woman aged 40-49 years with acute or convalescent COVID-19. The sequencing sample was made of peripheral blood. DNA for the CDR3: TGTGCCAGCAGTTTCGGACAGTTTAGTTCACCCCTCCACTTT. Amino acid sequence: CASSFGQFSSPLHF.